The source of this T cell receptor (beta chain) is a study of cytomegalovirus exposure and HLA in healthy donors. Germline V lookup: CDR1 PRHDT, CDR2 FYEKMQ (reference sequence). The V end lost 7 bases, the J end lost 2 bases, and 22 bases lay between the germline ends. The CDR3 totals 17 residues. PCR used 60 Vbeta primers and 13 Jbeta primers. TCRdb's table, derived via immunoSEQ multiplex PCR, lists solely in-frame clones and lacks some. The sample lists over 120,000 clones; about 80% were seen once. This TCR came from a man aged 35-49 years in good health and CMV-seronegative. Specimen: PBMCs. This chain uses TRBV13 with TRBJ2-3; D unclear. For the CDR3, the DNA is TGTGCCAGCACACCCTCCTTCAACAGCCAACACACAGATACGCAGTATTTT. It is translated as CASTPSFNSQHTDTQYF.